The 17 T cell receptor beta chains below come from one sample, sequenced in a study of early T cells in non-severe SARS-CoV-2 infection. TCRdb independently ran MiXCR on the 5' RACE reads; one entry per CDR3 protein. This sample carries tens of thousands of distinct CDR3 sequences, 5.3% of them seen once, and the ten largest clones take roughly 10%. The sequenced sample was whole blood. The receptors derive from an adult who was a healthcare worker with PCR-confirmed SARS-CoV-2 infection or an uninfected control (not recorded which).

In this sample, this clonotype turned up many times. CDR3 nucleotides: TGTGCCAGCAGTTTCGCAGGGGGGGGCAATCAGCCCCAGCATTTT. This encodes CASSFAGGGNQPQHF. The chain carries TRBV12-3 or TRBV12-4 and TRBJ1-5; 7 positions match TRBD1. The CDR3 runs 15 residues. Trimming removed 3 bases from V and 2 bases from J; junction bases left unmatched: 4.

The rearrangement uses TRBV15 and TRBJ2-2; D tentatively reads TRBD1 or TRBD2 (5 bases each). V gave up 1 base and J gave up 4 bases, with 7 bases separating them. Per germline, CDR1 LNHNV and CDR2 YYDKDF (reference sequence). This CDR3 region has 14 residues. As DNA, the CDR3 is TGTGCCACCAGCAGAGTCGGGGCCACCGGGGAGCTGTTTTTT. It translates to CATSRVGATGELFF.

The chain joins TRBV25-1 to TRBJ2-1; D ambiguous. The CDR3 length is 14 residues. The germline CDR1 and CDR2 sequences are MGHDK and SYGVNS. The germline V and J ends were trimmed by 2 bases and 2 bases, with 7 bases remaining between them. CDR3 bases: TGTGCCAGCAGTGAACTGGAGACCTACAATGAGCAGTTCTTC. This codes for CASSELETYNEQFF.

This clonotype was picked up many times. The chain has TRBV28 and TRBJ2-1, with TRBD2 matching 9 bases. The CDR3 extends over 14 amino acids. Germline V gives CDR1 MDHEN, CDR2 SYDVKM. V lost 6 bases to trimming and J lost 1 base; unmatched junction nucleotides: 1. CDR3 coding DNA: TGTGCCAGCAGGCGGGGGGGGTCCTACAATGAGCAGTTCTTC. It encodes CASRRGGSYNEQFF.

Remarks on this clonotype: The germline gene is not matched at one end of the junction; a read error may be the cause. CDR3: CASSLTENTEASF. The CDR3 DNA follows: TGTGCCAGCAGCTTAACAGAGAACACTGAAGCTTCCTTT. The genes are TRBV7-3 and TRBJ1-1; D not certain. CDR1 is SGHTA and CDR2 is FQGTGA in the germline V gene. This CDR3 contains 13 residues.

In this sample, this clonotype turned up many times. J is TRBJ2-1 and V is TRBV27; 9 bases are shared with TRBD2. The germline CDR1 and CDR2 sequences are MNHEY and SMNVEV (reference sequence). The CDR3 spans 16 residues. J was trimmed by 6 bases and V by 3 bases; bases with no gene match: 9. In DNA, the CDR3 is TGTGCCAGCAGTTTTAGCGGGAGCCCATCAGGCAATGAGCAGTTCTTC. Residues: CASSFSGSPSGNEQFF.

This clonotype qualifies as medium-sized. This sequence joins TRBV19 and TRBJ1-2, with a weak D call TRBD1 (6 bases). The CDR3 runs 13 residues. V lost 9 bases, J lost 1 base, and 12 bases lay in between. Germline V lookup: CDR1 LNHDA, CDR2 SQIVND (reference sequence). The CDR3 coding sequence is TGTGCCAGCGAAAGGGGACATAACTATGGCTACACCTTC. Translating it yields CASERGHNYGYTF.

This clonotype was observed at least ten times. This sequence joins TRBV9 and TRBJ1-5, with D possibly matching TRBD1 (5 bases). Between the trimmed V and J ends, which lost 0 bases and 2 bases, there was a span of 12 bases. The CDR3 consists of 16 residues. Germline values: CDR1 SGDLS, CDR2 YYNGEE. The CDR3, as DNA: TGTGCCAGCAGCGTAGGGGCAGGGTTAGGCAATCAGCCCCAGCATTTT. Amino acids: CASSVGAGLGNQPQHF.

The chain combines TRBV7-2 with TRBJ2-1, with 10 bases identical to TRBD2. CDR1 is SGHTA and CDR2 is FQGNSA in the germline V gene. The junction had 2 bases not matched to a gene; V was cut back by 5 bases and J by 1 base. The CDR3 spans 15 residues. CDR3 residues: CASSAGLASYNEQFF. In nucleotides, the CDR3 is TGTGCCAGCAGCGCGGGACTAGCGTCCTACAATGAGCAGTTCTTC.

This clonotype was detected a few times. The chain couples TRBV7-8 to TRBJ2-7; TRBD2 might be the D (6 bases). Germline loops: CDR1 SGHVS, CDR2 FQNEAQ. V was clipped by 4 bases and J by 3 bases, with 28 bases between them. This CDR3 region has 19 residues. The CDR3 sequence: CASSSIAPAWEANHYEQYF. In DNA form, the CDR3 reads TGTGCCAGCAGCTCGATAGCCCCAGCCTGGGAGGCAAACCACTACGAGCAGTACTTC.

This clonotype was seen at least ten times. V usage is TRBV5-1 and J usage is TRBJ2-7; D not resolved. V was cut by 0 bases and J by 3 bases, with 10 bases left in between. The CDR3 totals 14 residues. The germline V gene has CDR1 SGHRS and CDR2 YFSETQ. CDR3 sequence reads: CASSLAPDLYEQYF. CDR3 DNA: TGCGCCAGCAGCTTGGCCCCGGATCTCTACGAGCAGTACTTC.

This clonotype was counted many times. The V call is TRBV29-1, the J call TRBJ2-3; a weak D match, TRBD2 (6 bases). Germline CDR1 and CDR2: SQVTM and ANQGSEA. The CDR3 is 14 residues long. The V gene lost 4 bases and the J gene lost 0 bases, with 11 bases spanning the gap. DNA of the CDR3: TGCAGCGTTGGGGCTGGGGGGAGCACAGATACGCAGTATTTT. Translating gives CSVGAGGSTDTQYF.

Ten or more counts support this clonotype. V usage is TRBV2 and J usage is TRBJ1-1, with a weak D call TRBD1 (6 bases). V dropped 5 bases and J dropped 1 base, with 14 bases sitting between them. There are 15 residues in the CDR3. Germline CDR1 and CDR2: SNHLY and FYNNEI. The DNA of the CDR3 is TGTGCCAGCAGTTTGGCTGGACAGCCGAACACTGAAGCTTTCTTT. The encoded protein is CASSLAGQPNTEAFF. Supplemented by reference TRBV2 and TRBJ1-1, the full variable domain reads EPEVTQTPSHQVTQMGQEVILRCVPISNHLYFYWYRQILGQKVEFLVSFYNNEISEKSEIFDDQFSVERPDGSNFTLKIRSTKLEDSAMYFCASSLAGQPNTEAFFGQGTRLTVV.

Relative to its sample, this clonotype is medium-sized. This chain connects TRBV9 to TRBJ2-2; 9 nucleotides align to TRBD2. V lost 3 bases, J lost 5 bases, and 8 bases stayed unmatched. This CDR3 is 16 amino acids long. Germline assignment: CDR1 SGDLS and CDR2 YYNGEE. CDR3 sequence reads: CASSARAGGETGELFF. For the CDR3, the DNA is TGTGCCAGCAGCGCCAGGGCGGGAGGGGAAACCGGGGAGCTGTTTTTT.

The chain uses TRBV7-9 and TRBJ2-2; TRBD2 might be the D (5 bases). The V gene lost 2 bases and the J gene lost 1 base, with 8 bases spanning the gap. CDR3 length: 15 residues. Germline V gene lookup returns CDR1 SEHNR and CDR2 FQNEAQ (reference sequence). The CDR3 loop is CASSLSGRNTGELFF. The DNA for the CDR3 is TGTGCCAGCAGCTTAAGCGGCAGGAACACCGGGGAGCTGTTTTTT. The entire variable domain, with the rest obtained from reference TRBV7-9 and TRBJ2-2, is as follows: DTGVSQNPRHKITKRGQNVTFRCDPISEHNRLYWYRQTLGQGPEFLTYFQNEAQLEKSRLLSDRFSAERPKGSFSTLEIQRTEQGDSAMYLCASSLSGRNTGELFFGEGSRLTVL.

By sample share, this clonotype is medium-sized (0.01 to 0.1%). The CDR3 coding sequence is TGTGCCAGCAGCGCACAGGGGAGTCGGTCCCAGGCTTTCTTT. This encodes CASSAQGSRSQAFF. The chain has TRBV12-3 or TRBV12-4 and TRBJ1-1; 7 nucleotides align to TRBD1. The CDR3 has 14 residues. The junction had 15 bases not matched to a gene; V was cut back by 6 bases and J by 11 bases.

This clonotype was seen only a few times. The chain joins TRBV6-6 to TRBJ1-1; TRBD1 matches at 8 bases. The J segment lost 3 bases and the V segment lost 6 bases, leaving 6 bases of the junction unmatched. CDR1 is MNHNY and CDR2 is SVGAGI in the germline V gene (reference sequence). The CDR3 consists of 14 residues. CDR3 nucleotides: TGTGCCAGCAGGCCAGGGGGCGCGTACACTGAAGCTTTCTTT. Amino acid sequence: CASRPGGAYTEAFF.